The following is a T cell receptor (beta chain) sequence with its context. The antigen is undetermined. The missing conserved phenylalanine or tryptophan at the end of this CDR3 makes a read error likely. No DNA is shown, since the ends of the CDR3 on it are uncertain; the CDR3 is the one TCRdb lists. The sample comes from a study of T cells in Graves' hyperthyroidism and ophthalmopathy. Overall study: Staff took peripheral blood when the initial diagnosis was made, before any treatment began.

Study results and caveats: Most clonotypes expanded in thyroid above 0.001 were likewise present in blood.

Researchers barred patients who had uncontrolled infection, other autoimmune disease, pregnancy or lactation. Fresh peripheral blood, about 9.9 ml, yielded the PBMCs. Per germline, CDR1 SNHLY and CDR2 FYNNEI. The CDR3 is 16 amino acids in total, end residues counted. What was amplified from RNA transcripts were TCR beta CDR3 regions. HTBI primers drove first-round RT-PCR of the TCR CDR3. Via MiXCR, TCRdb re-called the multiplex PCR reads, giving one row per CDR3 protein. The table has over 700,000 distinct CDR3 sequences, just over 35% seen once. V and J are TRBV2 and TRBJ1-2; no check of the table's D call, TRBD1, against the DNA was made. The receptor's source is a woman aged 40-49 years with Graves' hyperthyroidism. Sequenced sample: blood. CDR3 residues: CASSGEGAALTMATQS.